This T cell receptor (beta chain) is drawn from a study of shared clonotypes between healthy human individuals. Overall study context: Per-donor plates numbered three CD4 naive, three CD4 memory, two CD8 naive and one CD8 memory.

The CDR3 spans 19 residues. Germline CDR1 reads SGHNT; CDR2 reads YENEEA. The V gene end was trimmed by 0 bases and the J gene end by 8 bases; junction bases not matched to a gene: 14. Here immunoSEQ multiplex PCR was the method, and the copy in TCRdb shows in-frame clones only, minus some. The sample yields 600,000 to 800,000 clones, roughly two thirds seen once. This sequence joins TRBV11-3 and TRBJ2-3, with TRBD2 identical over 13 bases. The sample comprised memory CD4+ T cells sorted from blood. Subset given: CD45RA-negative fraction. The source of this sequence is a woman in her twenties or thirties in good health. CDR3 DNA: TGTGCCAGCAGCTTAGATTCCGGACTAGCGGGAGACGGTCGGGTTACGCAGTATTTT. It translates to CASSLDSGLAGDGRVTQYF.